The following is a T cell receptor (beta chain) sequence with its context. Within its sample, this clone is medium-sized (0.01 to 0.1%). The clone's antigen remains unknown. No much larger clone exists at a distance of one base, and base qualities are not known. Other DNA sequences in the same sample also yield this CDR3. Trimming removed 1 base from V and 3 bases from J, leaving 10 bases between the germline ends. The CDR3 runs 15 residues from the cysteine to the phenylalanine. Only the CDR3 portion is preserved as DNA: 45 bases, with reading frame beginning at the first base. From a lookup of the germline V gene, CDR1 and CDR2 are SGHRS and YFSETQ. Genomic DNA was isolated from the sorted cells so that the TCRbeta CDR3 region could be sequenced. TCRbeta CDR3 regions were sequenced using the immunoSEQ Assay. Drawn from immuneACCESS, this table holds only the in-frame rearrangements with V and J called that TCRdb kept. Clones are partly lost; checked studies trace under half to an unresolved V gene and leave the rest unexplained. The sample data list fewer than 25,000 clones, and approximately 90% of these were observed just once. The ten largest clones take up about 31% of the sample.

This entry comes from a study of OX40 agonist ivuxolimab in advanced cancers. A note on the overall study: Ivuxolimab was a fully human IgG2 agonistic monoclonal antibody targeting the costimulatory receptor OX40 (CD134). Intravenous ivuxolimab was administered to patients every 2 weeks at six dose levels: 0.01, 0.1, 0.3, 1.5, 3 and 10 mg/kg. Of the approximately 50 patients in dose escalation, around 20 had hepatocellular carcinoma, some 15 had melanoma, 9 had renal cell carcinoma and 9 had head and neck cancer. A male proportion of about 79% and a mean age of about 60 years, ranging from roughly 23 to 85, were recorded for the dose-escalation cohort. Prior anti-PD-1, anti-PD-L1 or anti-CTLA-4 therapy was permitted, and checkpoint inhibitors had been received by around 40% of dose-escalation patients. Partial responses were achieved by three dose-escalation patients, of whom one had hepatocellular carcinoma and two had cutaneous melanoma. Peripheral TCRbeta sequencing was intended to test whether TCR sequence diversity was altered and clonal T-cell expansion was caused by ivuxolimab. The paper covers the monotherapy dose-escalation part of the phase I ivuxolimab trial, which included N ≈ 50 patients.

Results and caveats for the whole study, not just this receptor: At doses from 0.1 to 3.0 mg/kg, clonal expansion was seen in both CD4+ and CD8+ blood T cells between baseline and week 6. Low levels of normalized T-cell clonal expansion were also seen in some patients who did not respond. In partial responders in the 0.1-3.0 mg/kg groups, normalized peripheral clonal expansion was found to be among the lowest, especially among CD8+ T cells. Antigen specificity was not determined for the clonally expanded peripheral T cells. After ivuxolimab, expanded clones were on average more numerous among CD8+ T cells than among CD4+ T cells.

Patients with a history of autoimmune disease or receiving systemic immunosuppression were excluded from the trial. Peripheral blood for TCR sequencing was collected from all dose cohorts at baseline, on cycle 4 day 1, and on cycle 7 day 1. Samples came from an open-label, multicenter, first-in-human phase I dose-escalation trial of ivuxolimab. Adults with locally advanced or metastatic head and neck squamous cell, hepatocellular, melanoma or renal cell carcinoma were enrolled in the trial. Before TCR sequencing, CD4+ and CD8+ T cells were separately sorted from peripheral blood. The sequence was obtained from an adult with an advanced solid tumor such as melanoma, head and neck, liver or kidney cancer. The rearranged chain carries TRBV5-1 and TRBJ2-2; no confident D gene assignment can be made. The sample consisted of CD4+ or CD8+ T cells sorted from blood, taken in a trial of the OX40 agonist ivuxolimab. The sequenced DNA is TGCGCCAGCAGCTTGCGGACCTGGGACACCGGGGAGCTGTTTTTT. Protein translation: CASSLRTWDTGELFF.